This passage covers 7 T cell receptor beta chains from one sample sequenced in a study of blood T cell repertoires in COVID-19. Profiling relied on immunoSEQ multiplex PCR, and the TCRdb table lists in-frame clones only, not all of them. The sample comprises about 380,000 clones, 88% of which are singletons, and more than 0.95% rests with the top ten. The sequencing input was PBMCs or T cells enriched from blood (not recorded which). These receptors all stem from a woman aged 18 to 35 who had recovered from COVID-19.

This sequence joins TRBV19 and TRBJ2-4; TRBD2 might be the D (5 bases). Between the trimmed V and J ends, which lost 5 bases and 2 bases, there was a span of 10 bases. Per the germline V gene, CDR1 is LNHDA and CDR2 is SQIVND (reference sequence). This CDR3 contains 14 residues. The chain's CDR3 is CASSSDGTKNIQYF. The CDR3 DNA sequence: TGTGCCAGTAGTTCAGACGGGACCAAAAACATTCAGTACTTC.

The chain has TRBV7-2 and TRBJ1-1; 7 bases are shared with TRBD1. The V segment lost 2 bases and the J segment 4 bases; nucleotides outside the gene matches: 10. The CDR3 has 16 amino acids. CDR1 and CDR2 from the germline V gene are SGHTA and FQGNSA. The CDR3 nucleotides are TGTGCCAGCAGCTTATCGGTTGGCAGGGGGTTCACTGAAGCTTTCTTT. Translation gives CASSLSVGRGFTEAFF.

The V gene is TRBV25-1, the J gene TRBJ2-5, with 8 bases fitting TRBD1. The germline CDR1 and CDR2 sequences are MGHDK and SYGVNS. The CDR3 is 15 residues long. V lost 1 base, J lost 5 bases, and 6 bases stayed unmatched. The CDR3 here is CASSEFEDRGETQYF. The CDR3, as DNA: TGTGCCAGCAGTGAATTTGAAGACAGGGGTGAGACCCAGTACTTC.

Here the CDR3 reads CSASPSQETQYF. The CDR3 DNA reads as TGCAGTGCTAGTCCCAGCCAAGAGACCCAGTACTTC. The chain is built from TRBV20-1 and TRBJ2-5; no firm D call. Germline V gene sequence: CDR1 DFQATT, CDR2 SNEGSKA (reference sequence). Between the trimmed V and J ends, which lost 3 bases and 1 base, there was a span of 6 bases. This CDR3 is 12 amino acids long.

The chain links TRBV3-1 (or the pseudogene TRBV3-2) to TRBJ1-1; D unclear. This CDR3 is 13 amino acids long. Deletions cut 6 bases from V and 4 bases from J, with 12 bases between. CDR1 is LGHDT and CDR2 is YNNKEL in the germline V gene (reference sequence). CDR3 in DNA: TGTGCCAGCAGTTCAAGGGAGAGCACTGAAGCTTTCTTT. Translating it yields CASSSRESTEAFF.

The gene calls are TRBV2 and TRBJ2-5; 7 bases agree with TRBD2. Trimming at V came to 0 bases and at J to 5 bases, leaving 3 bases not matched to a gene. CDR1 and CDR2 from the germline V gene are SNHLY and FYNNEI. CDR3 length: 14 amino acids. The CDR3 bases are TGTGCCAGCAGTGAAGCTGGGGGGGTGGAGACCCAGTACTTC. Translation gives CASSEAGGVETQYF.

This clone showed up just a few times. The V gene is TRBV29-1, the J gene TRBJ2-1, with 10 nucleotides matching TRBD1. CDR3 length: 13 residues. V dropped 7 bases and J dropped 3; count of bases not matched to a gene: 3. The germline CDR1 and CDR2 sequences are SQVTM and ANQGSEA. CDR3 nucleotide sequence: TGCAGCGGACAGGGGGCGGGCTACAATGAGCAGTTCTTC. Translation: CSGQGAGYNEQFF.